The clone carrying this TCR beta chain was seen a handful of times. What it recognizes is unknown. This CDR3 region has 16 residues. V was shortened by 5 bases and J by 0 bases, with 17 bases between the two germline ends. The germline V gene encodes CDR1 SGHTA and CDR2 FQGNSA. The entirety of the isolated RNA underwent reverse transcription, so expressed TCRB transcripts were sequenced. The method was immunoSEQ multiplex PCR; TCRdb's version includes in-frame clones alone and lacks a portion of them. The table has roughly 290,000 clones, under 8.5% seen once. Sort purity for all populations was recorded as exceeding 98%. The entry originates in a study of beta chain features in type 1 diabetes. Overall study findings and caveats: When VDJ junctions were examined, type 1 diabetes patients showed fewer insertions and more deletions. TCRB CDR3s from Type 1 diabetes patients were moderately but significantly shorter in all four CD4+ subsets. Compared to healthy donors, patients appeared to have naive, central memory and Treg TCRB repertoires that were more alike.

This receptor was identified in a woman between 18 and 29 years old in good health. The sequenced sample consisted of central memory CD4+ T cells from blood. The chain is built from TRBV7-2 and TRBJ2-7, with D possibly being TRBD1 (6 bases). CDR3 loop: CASSARGGYGSYEQYF. The CDR3 nucleotides are TGTGCCAGCAGCGCCCGAGGGGGTTATGGCTCCTACGAGCAGTACTTC.